These 12 T cell receptor beta chains share one sample of origin, sequenced in a study of blood T cell dynamics during melanoma immunotherapy. Clones were read by immunoSEQ multiplex PCR, and TCRdb kept only the in-frame ones, dropping some. The table records thousands of clones, roughly 88% of them present only once. Time point of the sample: pre-treatment baseline. The sequences come from blood, collected from a patient treated with checkpoint blockade. The receptors originated from a human donor with melanoma. Some clones in this sample may be carry-over from other donors' samples.

This chain uses TRBV5-1 with TRBJ2-2; D gene unclear. Trimming took off 0 bases at V and 4 bases at J, with 7 bases between the two ends. Germline assignment: CDR1 SGHRS and CDR2 YFSETQ. This CDR3 comprises 14 residues. The DNA for the CDR3 is TGCGCCAGCAGCTTGGATGCGAGCACCGGGGAGCTGTTTTTT. Protein: CASSLDASTGELFF. The variable domain in full, with the rest retrieved from reference TRBV5-1 and TRBJ2-2, is KAGVTQTPRYLIKTRGQQVTLSCSPISGHRSVSWYQQTPGQGLQFLFEYFSETQRNKGNFPGRFSGRQFSNSRSEMNVSTLELGDSALYLCASSLDASTGELFFGEGSRLTVL.

This rearrangement joins TRBV9 to TRBJ2-7, with no clear D. V dropped 4 bases and J dropped 6 bases, with 17 bases sitting between them. The CDR3 has 14 amino acids. Germline CDR1 and CDR2: SGDLS and YYNGEE. CDR3 sequence (DNA): TGTGCCAGCAGCTTAGGGCCCTTAGTGGGCGAGCAGTACTTC. It is translated as CASSLGPLVGEQYF.

The table lists this clone with a few counts. The chain uses TRBV6-1 and TRBJ1-5, with D perhaps matching TRBD1 (5 bases). Between the trimmed V and J ends, which lost 3 bases and 7 bases, there was a span of 10 bases. Germline CDR1 is MNHNS and CDR2 is SASEGT. The CDR3 runs to 13 residues. CDR3 amino acids: CASSDRVRQPQHF. DNA of the CDR3: TGTGCCAGCAGTGACAGGGTAAGGCAGCCCCAGCATTTT.

This clone was seen a handful of times. The V and J genes are TRBV28 and TRBJ2-1; TRBD2 is a possible D gene (5 bases). V lost 7 bases, J lost 8 bases, and 9 bases lay in between. Germline V gene sequence: CDR1 MDHEN, CDR2 SYDVKM. The CDR3 covers 11 residues. CDR3 protein: CASTRGHEQFF. CDR3 DNA sequence: TGTGCCAGCACCCGAGGGCATGAGCAGTTCTTC. Combining the CDR3 with reference TRBV28 and TRBJ2-1 gives the whole variable domain DVKVTQSSRYLVKRTGEKVFLECVQDMDHENMFWYRQDPGLGLRLIYFSYDVKMKEKGDIPEGYSVSREKKERFSLILESASTNQTSMYLCASTRGHEQFFGPGTRLTVL.

In this sample, this clone turned up a few times. This chain connects TRBV19 to TRBJ1-5; TRBD1 might be the D (5 bases). The germline V gene has CDR1 LNHDA and CDR2 SQIVND (reference sequence). The length of the CDR3 is 14 residues. Trimming left V 1 base short and J 5 bases short, with 9 bases between. The CDR3: CASSIGDGDQPQHF. The CDR3 nucleotides are TGTGCCAGTAGTATAGGGGACGGCGATCAGCCCCAGCATTTT. The full variable domain, with the rest looked up from reference TRBV19 and TRBJ1-5, is DGGITQSPKYLFRKEGQNVTLSCEQNLNHDAMYWYRQDPGQGLRLIYYSQIVNDFQKGDIAEGYSVSREKKESFPLTVTSAQKNPTAFYLCASSIGDGDQPQHFGDGTRLSIL.

This clone came up once. The chain joins TRBV7-8 to TRBJ2-7; TRBD2 might be the D (5 bases). This CDR3 spans 14 amino acids. Germline CDR1 reads SGHVS; CDR2 reads FQNEAQ. V lost 5 bases to trimming and J lost 1 base, with 12 bases between them. CDR3 region: CASSILRGSYEQYF. The CDR3, as DNA: TGTGCCAGCAGCATCCTACGCGGGTCCTACGAGCAGTACTTC.

The chain uses TRBV10-3 and TRBJ1-2, with TRBD1 matching over 12 bases. After removal of 2 bases from V and 2 bases from J, the junction contained 0 bases not matched to a gene. Germline loops: CDR1 ENHRY, CDR2 SYGVKD. This CDR3 spans 15 amino acids. In nucleotides, the CDR3 is TGTGCCATCAGTGAGGGGACAGGGGGCAACTATGGCTACACCTTC. This codes for CAISEGTGGNYGYTF.

The genes are TRBV5-4 and TRBJ2-7, with a weak D call TRBD1 (5 bases). The CDR3 is 15 residues long. Germline assignment: CDR1 SGHNT and CDR2 YYREEE (reference sequence). The ends were cut back, 4 bases at V and 6 bases at J, with 20 bases in the middle. The CDR3 DNA reads as TGTGCCAGCAGCCCGGACCGGCAGGGCGCGTTCGAGCAGTACTTC. It translates to CASSPDRQGAFEQYF.

This clone was detected once. This chain joins TRBV2 and TRBJ1-2; D ambiguous. This CDR3 comprises 13 residues. Per the germline V gene, CDR1 is SNHLY and CDR2 is FYNNEI. The V end was cut by 4 bases, the J end by 8 bases, with 14 bases between. DNA of the CDR3: TGTGCCAGCAGTGGGTCCGGGGTTGAAGGCTACACCTTC. This gives the protein CASSGSGVEGYTF.

This clone came up a few times. CDR3 DNA: TGTGCCAGCAGTACCACTCACAGGGAGGGCCAAAACATTCAGTACTTC. It encodes CASSTTHREGQNIQYF. The chain carries TRBV6-6 and TRBJ2-4, with D tentatively TRBD2 (7 bases). The CDR3 contains 16 residues. In germline, CDR1 is MNHNY, CDR2 SVGAGI (reference sequence). V gave up 5 bases and J gave up 5 bases, with 19 bases separating them.

This chain links TRBV7-2 with TRBJ1-4; a possible D gene is TRBD1 (6 bases). The CDR3 is 15 residues long. Germline-derived CDR1 and CDR2 are SGHTA and FQGNSA. Trimming took off 2 bases at V and 8 bases at J, with 15 bases between the two ends. The CDR3 DNA sequence: TGTGCCAGCAGCTTATGGGGGGCGAGGGAGGAAAAACTGTTTTTT. This codes for CASSLWGAREEKLFF.

The chain combines TRBV29-1 with TRBJ2-3; 12 nucleotides agree with TRBD2. There are 14 residues in the CDR3. Looked up from germline, CDR1 is SQVTM and CDR2 is ANQGSEA. V was clipped by 4 bases and J by 6 bases; unmatched bases: 5. This CDR3 reads CSVGLAGVGDTQYF. DNA of the CDR3: TGCAGCGTTGGACTAGCGGGAGTCGGGGATACGCAGTATTTT.